This is a list of T cell receptor beta chains from one sample in a study of blood T cell repertoires in COVID-19. Sequenced by immunoSEQ multiplex PCR; TCRdb stores in-frame clones only, minus some. The repertoire holds about 250,000 clones, with around 80% as singletons. Sample: peripheral blood. These receptors were taken from a man in his forties with acute or convalescent COVID-19. Each CDR3 is given with its conserved first and last residue. D genes are given only for firm matches. Only some rows state a clone size, as once, few, many or a class for expanded clones.

cdr3_aa	cdr3_nt	d_call	cdr3_length	v_call	clone_size	j_call
CASSWGDSLNEKLFF	TGCGCCAGCAGCTGGGGGGACAGTCTTAATGAAAAACTGTTTTTT	TRBD1	15	TRBV5-1	-	TRBJ1-4
CASSTLDGANEKLFF	TGTGCCAGTAGTACGCTCGACGGGGCTAATGAAAAACTGTTTTTT	-	15	TRBV19	-	TRBJ1-4
CASSLGGTNQPQHF	TGTGCCAGCAGCTTAGGTGGCACCAATCAGCCCCAGCATTTT	-	14	TRBV7-9	few	TRBJ1-5
CAGSRTGEQYF	TGTGCCGGAAGCCGGACAGGGGAGCAGTACTTC	TRBD1	11	TRBV2	-	TRBJ2-7
CASSRSDSDTQYF	TGTGCCAGTAGTCGCAGTGACAGCGATACGCAGTATTTT	-	13	TRBV19	-	TRBJ2-3
CASSQAGGIGNTIYF	TGTGCCAGCAGCCAAGCGGGAGGGATAGGAAACACCATATATTTT	-	15	TRBV3-1/TRBV3-2	-	TRBJ1-3
CASTPPLGGEQYF	TGTGCCAGTACCCCCCCATTGGGGGGCGAGCAGTACTTC	-	13	TRBV19	-	TRBJ2-7
CSALELGAFF	TGCAGCGCCCTAGAGTTGGGTGCTTTCTTT	-	10	TRBV29-1	-	TRBJ1-1
CSVGLAGQTSF	TGCAGCGTTGGTTTGGCAGGCCAAACCAGCTTC	-	11	TRBV29-1	-	TRBJ1-2
CASSQGPGQGGYTF	TGCGCCAGCAGCCAAGGACCAGGCCAGGGTGGCTACACCTTC	-	14	TRBV4-1	-	TRBJ1-2
CASSAGGENTEAFF	TGTGCCAGCAGTGCAGGGGGCGAGAACACTGAAGCTTTCTTT	TRBD1	14	TRBV6-4	many	TRBJ1-1
CASSDHVIAGELDTQYF	TGCGCCAGCAGTGACCACGTAATAGCGGGAGAATTAGATACGCAGTATTTT	TRBD2	17	TRBV10-1	-	TRBJ2-3
CASSIAGITSEAFF	TGTGCCAGTAGTATAGCGGGGATCACGTCTGAAGCTTTCTTT	-	14	TRBV19	few	TRBJ1-1
CASSQGLTTDTQYF	TGTGCCAGCAGCCAGGGACTTACCACAGATACGCAGTATTTT	-	14	TRBV3-1/TRBV3-2	-	TRBJ2-3
CASSEQVSHGYTF	TGTGCCAGCAGTGAACAGGTTTCACATGGCTACACCTTC	-	13	TRBV2	-	TRBJ1-2
CASSLLPPYYGYTF	TGTGCCAGCAGTTTACTCCCCCCGTACTATGGCTACACCTTC	-	14	TRBV27	-	TRBJ1-2
CASSIRGADYGYTF	TGTGCCAGCAGCATCAGGGGCGCGGACTATGGCTACACCTTC	-	14	TRBV2	-	TRBJ1-2
CASSPALREQYF	TGTGCCAGCAGCCCCGCATTGCGCGAGCAGTACTTC	-	12	TRBV7-2	-	TRBJ2-7
CASSPLGLEETQYF	TGTGCCAGCAGCCCTCTGGGACTAGAGGAGACCCAGTACTTC	TRBD2	14	TRBV11-2	-	TRBJ2-5
CASSSRGSRDEQFF	TGTGCCAGCAGCTCCCGAGGGTCGCGGGATGAGCAGTTCTTC	-	14	TRBV7-2	-	TRBJ2-1
CASSLGGRSYGYTF	TGTGCCAGCAGCTTGGGGGGGCGCAGCTATGGCTACACCTTC	-	14	TRBV5-6	-	TRBJ1-2
CASSIGLAGVEQFF	TGTGCCAGTAGTATAGGGCTAGCGGGAGTCGAGCAGTTCTTC	TRBD2	14	TRBV19	-	TRBJ2-1
CASSPTGFGNTIYF	TGTGCCAGCAGCCCAACAGGGTTCGGAAACACCATATATTTT	-	14	TRBV7-2	-	TRBJ1-3
CASSLDRASSGNTIYF	TGTGCCAGCAGCTTGGACAGGGCGAGCTCTGGAAACACCATATATTTT	-	16	TRBV5-4	-	TRBJ1-3
CASSLSGNGYTF	TGTGCCAGCAGTCTTTCAGGGAATGGCTACACCTTC	-	12	TRBV27	-	TRBJ1-2
CASSYWREEVWGKNIQYF	TGTGCCAGCAGTTACTGGCGGGAGGAGGTATGGGGCAAAAACATTCAGTACTTC	TRBD2	18	TRBV6-2/TRBV6-3	-	TRBJ2-4
CASSPGQGADQPQHF	TGTGCCAGCTCACCAGGTCAGGGGGCAGATCAGCCCCAGCATTTT	TRBD1	15	TRBV18	-	TRBJ1-5
CASSLPGLAGVEQFF	TGTGCCAGCAGCCTACCGGGACTAGCGGGAGTTGAGCAGTTCTTC	TRBD2	15	TRBV4-2	-	TRBJ2-1
CATSRERTSAANTGELFF	TGTGCCACCAGCAGAGAAAGGACTAGCGCAGCGAACACCGGGGAGCTGTTTTTT	TRBD2	18	TRBV15	-	TRBJ2-2
CASTPDYTYEQYF	TGTGCCAGCACTCCGGACTATACCTACGAGCAGTACTTC	-	13	TRBV12-3/TRBV12-4	-	TRBJ2-7
CASSETTMREFVDEQFF	TGTGCCAGCAGTGAAACCACTATGCGGGAGTTTGTGGATGAGCAGTTCTTC	TRBD2	17	TRBV2	-	TRBJ2-1
CASSLAGQFNQPQHF	TGTGCCAGCAGCTTGGCCGGACAATTCAATCAGCCCCAGCATTTT	-	15	TRBV5-6	-	TRBJ1-5
CASSLRNRGGYTF	TGTGCCAGCAGTCTTCGAAACAGGGGTGGCTACACCTTC	TRBD1	13	TRBV6-2/TRBV6-3	few	TRBJ1-2
CASSLITGGNTEAFF	TGTGCCAGCTCCCTTATAACAGGGGGGAACACTGAAGCTTTCTTT	TRBD1	15	TRBV18	few	TRBJ1-1
CATSISGNTYEQYF	TGTGCCACCAGCATTAGCGGAAATACCTACGAGCAGTACTTC	-	14	TRBV15	-	TRBJ2-7
CSGVRGNTEAFF	TGCAGCGGGGTGAGAGGGAACACTGAAGCTTTCTTT	-	12	TRBV29-1	once	TRBJ1-1
CASSTGTGDNEQFF	TGTGCCAGTAGCACCGGGACAGGGGACAATGAGCAGTTCTTC	TRBD1	14	TRBV19	-	TRBJ2-1
CASSQGPGRGLVTSRTGELFF	TGCGCCAGCAGCCAAGGCCCAGGGAGAGGGCTTGTCACTAGCCGTACCGGGGAGCTGTTTTTT	-	21	TRBV4-1	-	TRBJ2-2
CASSIGGGSTEAFF	TGTGCCAGTAGTATAGGGGGAGGGAGCACTGAAGCTTTCTTT	-	14	TRBV19	-	TRBJ1-1
CASSVSQGIGNQPQHF	TGTGCCAGCAGTGTTTCGCAGGGGATCGGCAATCAGCCCCAGCATTTT	-	16	TRBV2	few	TRBJ1-5
CASSSGLVGFQNIQYF	TGTGCCAGCAGCTCCGGACTAGTGGGGTTTCAAAACATTCAGTACTTC	TRBD2	16	TRBV7-8	-	TRBJ2-4
CSVARAGPGNTIYF	TGCAGCGTCGCCCGGGCAGGGCCTGGAAACACCATATATTTT	-	14	TRBV29-1	-	TRBJ1-3
CATRDQGADQPQHF	TGTGCCACCAGAGACCAGGGGGCTGATCAGCCCCAGCATTTT	TRBD1	14	TRBV19	once	TRBJ1-5
CSVKHMGLAGEGEQFF	TGCAGCGTTAAACACATGGGACTAGCGGGAGAAGGTGAGCAGTTCTTC	TRBD2	16	TRBV29-1	-	TRBJ2-1
CASSVSVGQPQHF	TGTGCCAGCAGTGTGTCCGTCGGTCAGCCCCAGCATTTT	-	13	TRBV6-6	-	TRBJ1-5
CASSFSTGGGDTEAFF	TGTGCCAGCAGCTTTAGTACAGGGGGCGGCGACACTGAAGCTTTCTTT	TRBD1	16	TRBV5-5	-	TRBJ1-1
CASSLETPGNSPLHF	TGTGCCAGCAGCTTGGAAACTCCGGGTAATTCACCCCTCCACTTT	-	15	TRBV5-4	few	TRBJ1-6
CASSSNEKLFF	TGTGCCAGCAGTTCAAATGAAAAACTGTTTTTT	-	11	TRBV6-5	-	TRBJ1-4
CATSTSLAVQFF	TGTGCCACCAGCACGTCGCTTGCGGTGCAGTTCTTC	-	12	TRBV15	-	TRBJ2-1
CASSPLFSQGETQYF	TGTGCCAGCAGCCCCTTGTTCTCCCAGGGGGAGACCCAGTACTTC	-	15	TRBV2	-	TRBJ2-5
CASSRGPNTEAFF	TGTGCCAGCTCGCGGGGGCCGAACACTGAAGCTTTCTTT	-	13	TRBV18	many	TRBJ1-1
CASSETGGGYTF	TGTGCCAGCAGTGAGACAGGGGGTGGCTACACCTTC	TRBD1	12	TRBV6-4	-	TRBJ1-2
CASSSGGSNEKLFF	TGTGCCAGCAGTTCAGGGGGGTCGAATGAAAAACTGTTTTTT	TRBD1	14	TRBV28	-	TRBJ1-4